These 20 T cell receptor beta chains were all obtained from the same sample, sequenced in a study of shared clonotypes between healthy human individuals (dated by TCRdb to about 2020). Library method: the immunoSEQ multiplex PCR assay. Not all clones reach the TCRdb copy of this immuneACCESS table, which keeps in-frame sequences only. Checked studies attribute under half of the gap to unresolved V genes and leave the rest unexplained. The sample records some 2.4 million clones, over 85% of which are singletons. The ten largest clonotypes hold 0.36% of the sample. Sequenced input: naive CD4+ T cells from PBMCs. The cell subset or site label for this specimen denotes: CD45RA+ positively selected. All receptors derive from a young man in good health. Some clones in this sample may be carry-over from other donors' samples.

The rearrangement links TRBV28 to TRBJ2-3; TRBD2 agrees at 7 bases. The trim removed 6 bases at V and 2 bases at J, leaving 5 bases unmatched. The CDR3 runs 14 residues. Germline CDR1 MDHEN, CDR2 SYDVKM. This chain's CDR3 is CASSLGGYTDTQYF. The CDR3 coding sequence is TGTGCCAGCAGCCTGGGGGGGTACACAGATACGCAGTATTTT. The entire variable domain, with the rest obtained from reference TRBV28 and TRBJ2-3, is as follows: DVKVTQSSRYLVKRTGEKVFLECVQDMDHENMFWYRQDPGLGLRLIYFSYDVKMKEKGDIPEGYSVSREKKERFSLILESASTNQTSMYLCASSLGGYTDTQYFGPGTRLTVL.

V is TRBV28 and J is TRBJ1-3; TRBD1 aligns across 9 bases. V gave up 5 bases and J gave up 4 bases; unmatched junction bases: 6. CDR1 is MDHEN, CDR2 SYDVKM, per germline. The CDR3 has 15 amino acids. The CDR3 spells CASSRGQGWGNTIYF. CDR3 DNA sequence: TGTGCCAGCAGTCGCGGACAGGGGTGGGGAAACACCATATATTTT.

A remark on this clone: Other nucleotide sequences in the sample specify the same CDR3. This chain connects TRBV9 to TRBJ2-3; D is unclear. This CDR3 has 15 residues. From germline, CDR1 is SGDLS and CDR2 YYNGEE. Trimming shortened V by 0 bases and J by 1 base, and 9 bases separated the two germline ends. The CDR3 spells CASSVVGGGTDTQYF. The CDR3 DNA reads as TGTGCCAGCAGCGTAGTAGGTGGCGGCACAGATACGCAGTATTTT.

This CDR3 reads CASSLRGRGEKLFF. CDR3 sequence (DNA): TGTGCCAGCAGTTTAAGGGGGCGCGGCGAAAAACTGTTTTTT. The rearrangement uses TRBV28 and TRBJ1-4; 7 bases align to TRBD1. CDR1 is MDHEN, CDR2 SYDVKM, per germline. The J segment lost 8 bases and the V segment lost 2 bases, leaving 5 bases of the junction unmatched. The CDR3 sequence is 14 residues long.

Comment on this clone: Other DNA sequences in the sample encode the same CDR3. The chain recombines TRBV18 with TRBJ2-7, with TRBD1 identical over 9 bases. The CDR3 length is 14 residues. In germline, CDR1 is KGHSH, CDR2 LQKENI. Trimming removed 4 bases from V and 4 bases from J; junction bases left unmatched: 5. The CDR3: CASSLGQGTYEQYF. Here the CDR3 DNA reads TGTGCCAGCTCACTGGGACAGGGCACGTACGAGCAGTACTTC.

A single count supports this clone. This chain uses TRBV2 with TRBJ2-5; a weak D match, TRBD2 (6 bases). This CDR3 region has 14 residues. V was trimmed by 6 bases and J by 2 bases, leaving 13 bases between them. CDR1 is SNHLY, CDR2 FYNNEI, per germline. The CDR3 sequence is CASRGGRIQETQYF. For the CDR3, the DNA is TGTGCCAGCAGGGGGGGACGTATTCAAGAGACCCAGTACTTC.

V gene TRBV7-9 combines with J gene TRBJ2-2, with D possibly being TRBD2 (6 bases). The length of the CDR3 is 14 residues. Germline V gene lookup returns CDR1 SEHNR and CDR2 FQNEAQ (reference sequence). The V gene lost 3 bases and the J gene lost 3 bases, with 8 bases spanning the gap. CDR3 sequence (DNA): TGTGCCAGCAGCTTTGGAGGGTACACCGGGGAGCTGTTTTTT. Its translation: CASSFGGYTGELFF.

The chain combines TRBV10-3 with TRBJ2-3; 12 bases match TRBD2. CDR1 is ENHRY and CDR2 is SYGVKD in the germline V gene. The CDR3 extends over 15 amino acids. The trim removed 6 bases at V and 3 bases at J, leaving 4 bases unmatched. The CDR3 loop is CAIRGLAGSTDTQYF. The CDR3 coding sequence is TGTGCCATCAGGGGACTAGCGGGTTCTACAGATACGCAGTATTTT.

In regard to this clone: Its ends do not fully match the called genes, so a read error is possible. This chain links TRBV25-1 with TRBJ1-6; D may be TRBD1 (5 bases). Per the germline V gene, CDR1 is MGHDK and CDR2 is SYGVNS. CDR3 length: 14 amino acids. This chain's CDR3 is CASGRGPYISPLHF. The CDR3 DNA sequence: TGTGCCAGCGGCCGGGGACCCTATATTTCACCCCTCCACTTT.

The rearrangement joins TRBV27 to TRBJ2-7; 9 nucleotides align to TRBD1. Germline assignment: CDR1 MNHEY and CDR2 SMNVEV (reference sequence). The trim removed 3 bases at V and 1 base at J, leaving 4 bases unmatched. CDR3 length: 15 residues. In nucleotides, the CDR3 is TGTGCCAGCAGTTTGGAACAGGGGGCTTCCTACGAGCAGTACTTC. It encodes CASSLEQGASYEQYF.

The chain carries TRBV5-1 and TRBJ2-1; D remains unclear. This CDR3 is built from 16 residues. V lost 0 bases to trimming and J lost 1 base, with 11 bases between them. In germline, CDR1 is SGHRS, CDR2 YFSETQ. CDR3 nucleotides: TGCGCCAGCAGCTTGGGGGTCAACTGGTCCTACAATGAGCAGTTCTTC. Translation: CASSLGVNWSYNEQFF.

This chain joins TRBV11-3 and TRBJ2-1; D may be TRBD1 (5 bases). Trimming pared 5 bases from V and 1 base from J, leaving 18 bases between. The CDR3 is made up of 17 amino acids. Per germline, CDR1 SGHNT and CDR2 YENEEA. The CDR3 DNA is TGTGCCAGCAGCCCTAGGGGTGGTAGCAGGTCCTACAATGAGCAGTTCTTC. As protein: CASSPRGGSRSYNEQFF.

The chain links TRBV11-2 to TRBJ2-1, with D perhaps TRBD1 or TRBD2 (5 bases each). V was clipped by 4 bases and J by 8 bases, with 18 bases between them. The CDR3 sequence is 15 residues long. Germline V lookup: CDR1 SGHAT, CDR2 FQNNGV. The CDR3, as DNA: TGTGCCAGCAGCTCACAGCTAGCCTTGGGGGATGAGCAGTTCTTC. Translating it yields CASSSQLALGDEQFF.

The genes are TRBV27 and TRBJ2-1; maybe TRBD2 (6 bases). The V gene's germline CDR1 is MNHEY and CDR2 SMNVEV (reference sequence). This CDR3 contains 13 residues. Trimming took off 5 bases at V and 4 bases at J, with 9 bases between the two ends. CDR3 DNA sequence: TGTGCCAGCAGTGCGGGACTTTACAATGAGCAGTTCTTC. Its protein product is CASSAGLYNEQFF.

Remarks on this clone: Other DNA sequences from this sample encode an identical CDR3 as well. The chain employs TRBV6-6 and TRBJ2-7, with D possibly TRBD1 on 5 matching bases. The CDR3 has 14 amino acids. With 0 bases removed from V and 1 base from J, the gap between germline ends came to 7 bases. In germline, CDR1 is MNHNY, CDR2 SVGAGI (reference sequence). The CDR3 DNA follows: TGTGCCAGCAGTTACTCCGACAGATCCTACGAGCAGTACTTC. Its protein is CASSYSDRSYEQYF.

V is TRBV4-1 and J is TRBJ1-2; TRBD1 matches 9 bases. The CDR3 spans 14 residues. Germline lookup yields CDR1 MGHRA and CDR2 YSYEKL. V lost 3 bases, J lost 6 bases, and 5 bases stayed unmatched. CDR3 DNA sequence: TGCGCCAGCAGCCAGCTAGACAGGGGGAATGGCTACACCTTC. Its translation is CASSQLDRGNGYTF.

This chain links TRBV27 with TRBJ1-1; D ambiguous. Germline V gene sequence: CDR1 MNHEY, CDR2 SMNVEV (reference sequence). The CDR3 consists of 14 residues. V was trimmed by 1 base and J by 1 base, leaving 7 bases between them. CDR3 nucleotide sequence: TGTGCCAGCAGTTTATTCAGTGGGAACACTGAAGCTTTCTTT. Translation gives CASSLFSGNTEAFF.

As concerns this clone: This specimen includes other DNA sequences encoding the same CDR3. The V and J genes are TRBV5-6 and TRBJ2-7; D is undetermined. The germline V gene has CDR1 SGHDT and CDR2 YYEEEE. There are 13 residues in the CDR3. Between the trimmed V and J ends, which lost 0 bases and 0 bases, there was a span of 4 bases. Written as DNA, the CDR3 is TGTGCCAGCAGCTTGGTGAGCTCCTACGAGCAGTACTTC. As protein: CASSLVSSYEQYF.

This clone came up a few times. The CDR3 here is CAITRGNTEAFF. Written as DNA, the CDR3 is TGTGCCATCACGCGGGGCAACACTGAAGCTTTCTTT. This chain links TRBV6-1 with TRBJ1-1, with D possibly matching TRBD1 (5 bases). CDR3 length equals 12 residues. Per germline, CDR1 MNHNS and CDR2 SASEGT. V was clipped by 10 bases and J by 2 bases, with 11 bases between them.

The V gene is TRBV10-3, the J gene TRBJ2-3; TRBD1 matches 7 bases. Germline CDR1 ENHRY, CDR2 SYGVKD. V was pared by 6 bases and J by 2 bases, with 5 bases of the junction left unmatched. This CDR3 has 14 residues. The CDR3 nucleotides read TGTGCCATCAGCTGGGACAGAAACACAGATACGCAGTATTTT. Translated: CAISWDRNTDTQYF.